What follows describes a single TCR beta chain. What antigen it recognizes has not been identified. No quality values exist for individual bases; no much larger clone is one base distant. The data stem from a study of memory CD4+ T cells and cytomegalovirus serostatus (dated by TCRdb to about 2019). Background for the entire study: The 35 or so healthy Belgian adults in the cohort included 9 who were CMV seropositive and 24 who were CMV seronegative. The study sequenced CD4+ memory TCRbeta repertoires of a Belgian cohort with known cytomegalovirus serostatus to replicate a published TCR-based CMV serostatus classifier.

Genomic DNA was extracted from sorted cells with the Quick-DNA Microprep Kit. TCRbeta DNA was amplified with the immunoSEQ hsTCRbeta kit following the manufacturer's protocol. An Illumina MiSeq instrument was used to sequence the TCRbeta libraries. Per the original workflow: Following removal of out-of-frame sequences, 2 million to 2.5 million distinct TCRbeta sequences were retained, with an average of roughly 70,000 per individual. Each individual was scored using the number of 164 previously reported CMV-associated TCRbeta sequences that the individual carried and the total number of productive distinct TCRbeta sequences. A beta-binomial model was reimplemented in Python, and scikit-learn random forests with default parameters were trained on data from the US cohort. Classifier performance on the Belgian cohort was summarized as median AUC with percentile confidence intervals over 10,000 bootstrap iterations. TCRdb mirrors the immuneACCESS table, restricted to in-frame sequences. Some clones are absent from its copies; in checked studies, under half trace to an unresolved V gene, and the reason for the others is unknown. V, J and clone size derive from that table, while D and trimming were established from the DNA sequence. This sample gives about 82,000 clones in total; approximately 84% of them show up just once. The top ten constitute less than 0.9% of the sample.

A FACSAria II was used to sort memory CD4+ T cells, defined as single viable CD3+CD4+CD8-CD45RO+ cells. CMV serostatus was determined using a Roche Elecsys assay that detects serum IgG against CMV pp150, pp28, p38 and p52. After the samples were thawed, total CD4+ T cells were enriched through positive selection using CD4 magnetic microbeads. Samples originated from another study that specifically interrogated the CD4+ T cell memory repertoire. Following standard operating procedures, peripheral blood mononuclear cells were isolated and cryopreserved, while serum was kept at -80 degrees C. The staining relied on CD3-PerCP (BW264/56), CD4-APC (RPA-T4), CD45RO-PE (UCHT1) and CD8-Pacific Orange (3B5) antibodies, and Sytox blue was used to exclude non-viable cells. V sheds 0 bases and J sheds 7 bases, leaving 14 bases between their ends. Based on the germline V gene, the CDR1 and CDR2 sequences are SGHDT and YYEEEE. The CDR3 runs 16 residues from the cysteine to the phenylalanine. CDR3 DNA is the only sequence kept; it has 48 bases, read in frame from the first base.

On the study overall, not on this receptor specifically: Among the 150 to 200 previously reported CMV-associated TCRbeta sequences, 65 to 85 showed up in the CD4+ memory repertoires, with each one found in between one and five individuals. Only CD4+CD45RO+ memory cells were sequenced, in contrast to the original study, which included naive and memory CD4+ and CD8+ populations. On the Belgian cohort, the classifier built on the original framework reached a median bootstrapped AUC of 0.95, with a 95% CI of 0.76-1.00. The results were interpreted as suggesting that the CMV-associated TCR signature is largely present in the CD4+ memory repertoire. CMV serostatus prediction reached a median bootstrapped AUC of around 0.95 with the original framework and around 0.91 with a US-trained random forest.

Sequencing was done on a sample of memory CD4+ T cells from blood. The rearranged segments are TRBV5-6 and TRBJ1-6; TRBD1 could be the D gene, as 5 bases match. This receptor was taken from an adult in good health and CMV-seronegative. Read as DNA, the sequence is TGTGCCAGCAGCTTGGAGACCGGGGGATGGAATTCACCCCTCCACTTT. Translated, it gives CASSLETGGWNSPLHF.